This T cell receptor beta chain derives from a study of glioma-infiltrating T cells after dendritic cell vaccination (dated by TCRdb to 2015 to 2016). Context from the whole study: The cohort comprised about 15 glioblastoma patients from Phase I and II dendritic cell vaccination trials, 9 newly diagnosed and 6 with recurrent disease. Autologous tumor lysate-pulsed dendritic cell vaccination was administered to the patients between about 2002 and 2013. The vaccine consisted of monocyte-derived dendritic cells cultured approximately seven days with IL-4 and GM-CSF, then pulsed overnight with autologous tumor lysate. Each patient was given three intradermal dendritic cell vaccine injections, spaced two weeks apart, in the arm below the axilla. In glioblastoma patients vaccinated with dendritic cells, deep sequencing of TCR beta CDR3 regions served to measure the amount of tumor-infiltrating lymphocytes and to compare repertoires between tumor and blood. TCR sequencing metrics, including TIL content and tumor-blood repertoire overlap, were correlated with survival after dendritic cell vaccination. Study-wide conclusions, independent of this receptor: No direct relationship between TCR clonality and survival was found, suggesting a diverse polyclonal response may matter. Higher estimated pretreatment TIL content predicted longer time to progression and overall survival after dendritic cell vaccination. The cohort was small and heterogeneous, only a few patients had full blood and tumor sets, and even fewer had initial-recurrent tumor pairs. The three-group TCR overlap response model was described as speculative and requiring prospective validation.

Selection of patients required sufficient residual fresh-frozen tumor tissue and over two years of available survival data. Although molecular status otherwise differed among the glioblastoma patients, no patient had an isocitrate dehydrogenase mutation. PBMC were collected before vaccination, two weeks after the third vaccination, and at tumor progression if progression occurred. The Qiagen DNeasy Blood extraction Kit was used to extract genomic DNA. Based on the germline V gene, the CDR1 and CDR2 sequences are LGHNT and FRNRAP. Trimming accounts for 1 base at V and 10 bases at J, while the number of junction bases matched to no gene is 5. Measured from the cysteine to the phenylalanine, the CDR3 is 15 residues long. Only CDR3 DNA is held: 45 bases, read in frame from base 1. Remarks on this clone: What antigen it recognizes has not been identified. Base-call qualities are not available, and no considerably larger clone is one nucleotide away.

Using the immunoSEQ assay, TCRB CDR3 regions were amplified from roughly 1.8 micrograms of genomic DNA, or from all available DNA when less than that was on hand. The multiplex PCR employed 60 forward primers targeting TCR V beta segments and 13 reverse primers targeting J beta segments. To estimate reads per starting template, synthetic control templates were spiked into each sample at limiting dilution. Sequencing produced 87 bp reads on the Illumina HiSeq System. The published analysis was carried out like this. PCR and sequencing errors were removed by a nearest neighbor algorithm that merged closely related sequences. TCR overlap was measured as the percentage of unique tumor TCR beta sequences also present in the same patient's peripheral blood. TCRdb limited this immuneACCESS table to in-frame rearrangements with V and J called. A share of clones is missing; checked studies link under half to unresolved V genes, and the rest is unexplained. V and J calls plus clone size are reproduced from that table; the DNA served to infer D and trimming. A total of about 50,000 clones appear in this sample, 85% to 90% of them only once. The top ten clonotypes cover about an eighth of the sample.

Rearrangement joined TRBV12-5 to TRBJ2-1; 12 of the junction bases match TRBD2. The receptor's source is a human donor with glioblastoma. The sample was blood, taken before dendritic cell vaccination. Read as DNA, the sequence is TGTGCTAGTGGTTTGGGACTAGCGGGGGTTCCGGAGCAGTTCTTC. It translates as CASGLGLAGVPEQFF.